Listed below are T cell receptor beta chains from one sample, sequenced in a study of metastatic and nonmetastatic thyroid tumors. TCRdb reassembled clones from the PCR reads with MiXCR. In the table there are about 25,000 clones, around 20% of which are singletons. The specimen sequenced was adjacent normal tissue. Receptor source: a female donor with papillary thyroid cancer or a benign thyroid nodule (not recorded which). Some clones in this sample may be carry-over from other donors' samples. CDR3s include the opening cysteine and the closing phenylalanine or tryptophan. Each record gives: V gene, D gene, J gene, clone size, CDR3 DNA, CDR3 protein. The D gene is left open where the match is weak. Clone size is not always given. Where it is, it says once, few, many or a class for expanded clones.

v_call: TRBV6-1
d_call: TRBD2
j_call: TRBJ2-7
clone_size: NA
cdr3_nt: TGTGCCAGCAAGGGTTCGGGAGGGCCCTACGAGCAGTACTTC
cdr3_aa: CASKGSGGPYEQYF

v_call: TRBV2
d_call: NA
j_call: TRBJ1-3
clone_size: few
cdr3_nt: TGTGTCAGCAGCCCCGAGTGGGGCTCTGGAAACACCATATATTTT
cdr3_aa: CVSSPEWGSGNTIYF

v_call: TRBV11-2
d_call: NA
j_call: TRBJ2-7
clone_size: medium-sized
cdr3_nt: TGTGCCAGCAGCTTATCCAGCGGGCATTACGAGCAGTACTTC
cdr3_aa: CASSLSSGHYEQYF

v_call: TRBV20-1
d_call: TRBD2
j_call: TRBJ2-7
clone_size: few
cdr3_nt: TGCAGTGCTACCGGACTAGCGGGAATGTACGAGCAGTACTTC
cdr3_aa: CSATGLAGMYEQYF

v_call: TRBV20-1
d_call: NA
j_call: TRBJ1-5
clone_size: many
cdr3_nt: TGCAGTGCTAGAAAGGACAGCAATCAGCCCCAGCATTTT
cdr3_aa: CSARKDSNQPQHF

v_call: TRBV20-1
d_call: TRBD1
j_call: TRBJ2-3
clone_size: few
cdr3_nt: TGCAGTGTCCCGGACAGGGGGCGGCAGCTCCAGTATTTT
cdr3_aa: CSVPDRGRQLQYF

v_call: TRBV2
d_call: NA
j_call: TRBJ2-7
clone_size: medium-sized
cdr3_nt: TGTGCCAGCATCCAGGGTAACGAGCAGTACTTC
cdr3_aa: CASIQGNEQYF

v_call: TRBV4-1
d_call: TRBD1
j_call: TRBJ1-1
clone_size: many
cdr3_nt: TGCGCCAGCAGCCAAGAAGGAGGGGGCTCGGAAGCTTTCTTT
cdr3_aa: CASSQEGGGSEAFF

v_call: TRBV4-1
d_call: NA
j_call: TRBJ1-4
clone_size: NA
cdr3_nt: TGCGCCAGCAGCCAAGTCGGTCAAGCGCTGTTTTTT
cdr3_aa: CASSQVGQALFF

v_call: TRBV27
d_call: TRBD1
j_call: TRBJ1-1
clone_size: NA
cdr3_nt: TGTGCCAGCAGTTTACAGGGGGCAAACAATGAAGCTTTCTTT
cdr3_aa: CASSLQGANNEAFF

v_call: TRBV19
d_call: TRBD1
j_call: TRBJ1-1
clone_size: medium-sized
cdr3_nt: TGTGCCAGTAGTACGGGACAGCTGAACACTGAAGCTTTCTTT
cdr3_aa: CASSTGQLNTEAFF

v_call: TRBV20-1
d_call: NA
j_call: TRBJ1-5
clone_size: many
cdr3_nt: TGCAGTGCTAGAGCTGGCACGAATCAGCCCCAGCATTTT
cdr3_aa: CSARAGTNQPQHF

v_call: TRBV20-1
d_call: TRBD2
j_call: TRBJ2-2
clone_size: NA
cdr3_nt: TGCAGTGCTAGGAAGGCGGGAGGTCTAGCCGGGGAGCTGTTTTTT
cdr3_aa: CSARKAGGLAGELFF

v_call: TRBV6-2/TRBV6-3
d_call: TRBD2
j_call: TRBJ2-1
clone_size: medium-sized
cdr3_nt: TGTGCCAGCAGTTACGGGGAGAGCGGGAGTTATGAGCAGTTCTTC
cdr3_aa: CASSYGESGSYEQFF

v_call: TRBV12-3/TRBV12-4
d_call: TRBD1
j_call: TRBJ1-1
clone_size: many
cdr3_nt: TGTGCCAGCAGTGCCCGGACAGGGGTTACTGAAGCTTTCTTT
cdr3_aa: CASSARTGVTEAFF

v_call: TRBV19
d_call: NA
j_call: TRBJ1-5
clone_size: many
cdr3_nt: TGTGCCAGTAGTATTTTCCCCCCGGCGAGGCAGCCCCAGCATTTT
cdr3_aa: CASSIFPPARQPQHF

v_call: TRBV11-2
d_call: TRBD2
j_call: TRBJ2-1
clone_size: NA
cdr3_nt: TGTGCCAGCAGACCTCTAGCGGGAAACCGTGAGCAGTTCTTC
cdr3_aa: CASRPLAGNREQFF

v_call: TRBV30
d_call: TRBD1
j_call: TRBJ1-6
clone_size: many
cdr3_nt: TGTGCCTGGAACACGGGACAGGGGACGGCTTCACCCCTCCACTTT
cdr3_aa: CAWNTGQGTASPLHF

v_call: TRBV12-3/TRBV12-4
d_call: TRBD1
j_call: TRBJ1-6
clone_size: medium-sized
cdr3_nt: TGTGCCAGCACTATCTCGGACAGGAGGGGGTCACCCCTCCACTTT
cdr3_aa: CASTISDRRGSPLHF

v_call: TRBV28
d_call: NA
j_call: TRBJ1-4
clone_size: many
cdr3_nt: TGTGCCAGCAGATCTTGGGAAAAACTGTTTTTT
cdr3_aa: CASRSWEKLFF

v_call: TRBV10-3
d_call: NA
j_call: TRBJ2-2
clone_size: many
cdr3_nt: TGTGCCATCAGTGAGTCGACGGGGGCTAGCACCGGGGAGCTGTTTTTT
cdr3_aa: CAISESTGASTGELFF

v_call: TRBV14
d_call: NA
j_call: TRBJ1-2
clone_size: many
cdr3_nt: TGTGAGACACCTCCCCCCCTTAACTATGGCTACACCTTC
cdr3_aa: CETPPPLNYGYTF

v_call: TRBV6-5
d_call: NA
j_call: TRBJ1-1
clone_size: few
cdr3_nt: TGTGCCAGCAGTTCGGCCAGCAGGGAAGCTTTCTTT
cdr3_aa: CASSSASREAFF

v_call: TRBV11-2
d_call: TRBD2
j_call: TRBJ2-7
clone_size: NA
cdr3_nt: TGTGCCAGCAGCCCCTCATGGCGGCTAGCGGGAGATATGGGAGAGCAGTACTTC
cdr3_aa: CASSPSWRLAGDMGEQYF

v_call: TRBV18
d_call: NA
j_call: TRBJ1-5
clone_size: NA
cdr3_nt: TGTGCCAGCTCACCACGGGGGGAACAGCCCCAGCATTTT
cdr3_aa: CASSPRGEQPQHF

v_call: TRBV18
d_call: NA
j_call: TRBJ2-5
clone_size: NA
cdr3_nt: TGTGCCAGCTCATCCACACGGCACGAGACCCAGTACTTC
cdr3_aa: CASSSTRHETQYF

v_call: TRBV2
d_call: NA
j_call: TRBJ1-5
clone_size: few
cdr3_nt: TGTGCCAGCAGTGTTAGCTATGGTGGGGGGGCGGATCAGCCCCAGCATTTT
cdr3_aa: CASSVSYGGGADQPQHF

v_call: TRBV7-6
d_call: NA
j_call: TRBJ2-7
clone_size: NA
cdr3_nt: TGTGCCAGCATCTCCTGGACCCTCTACGAGCAGTACTTC
cdr3_aa: CASISWTLYEQYF

v_call: TRBV27
d_call: TRBD2
j_call: TRBJ2-1
clone_size: medium-sized
cdr3_nt: TGTGCCAGCAGTTTAGTGCGCGGGAGGACCTACAATGAGCAGTTCTTC
cdr3_aa: CASSLVRGRTYNEQFF

v_call: TRBV19
d_call: NA
j_call: TRBJ1-2
clone_size: NA
cdr3_nt: TGTGCCAGTAGTATGGACGGCTACTATGGCTACACCTTC
cdr3_aa: CASSMDGYYGYTF

v_call: TRBV7-2
d_call: NA
j_call: TRBJ2-7
clone_size: medium-sized
cdr3_nt: TGTGCCAGCAGCTTCCGGCAAGCGTGGGAGCAGTACTTC
cdr3_aa: CASSFRQAWEQYF

v_call: TRBV24-1
d_call: TRBD2
j_call: TRBJ2-1
clone_size: NA
cdr3_nt: TGTGCCACCAGTGATAAGGGGTCTAGCGGGAAAGGCAATGAGCAGTTCTTC
cdr3_aa: CATSDKGSSGKGNEQFF

v_call: TRBV27
d_call: NA
j_call: TRBJ2-3
clone_size: many
cdr3_nt: TGTGCCAGCAGTTTATTTGGCACAGATACGCAGTATTTT
cdr3_aa: CASSLFGTDTQYF

v_call: TRBV4-3
d_call: NA
j_call: TRBJ2-3
clone_size: many
cdr3_nt: TGCGCCAGCAGCCAAGATTTAACGGGTCCTAGCACAGATACGCAGTATTTT
cdr3_aa: CASSQDLTGPSTDTQYF

v_call: TRBV20-1
d_call: NA
j_call: TRBJ1-1
clone_size: many
cdr3_nt: TGCAGTGCTAGAAGGACAGCCGAACCGGAAGCTTTCTTT
cdr3_aa: CSARRTAEPEAFF

v_call: TRBV20-1
d_call: NA
j_call: TRBJ1-3
clone_size: many
cdr3_nt: TGCAGTGCCCGCGCCGGGAACCCCATATATTTT
cdr3_aa: CSARAGNPIYF

v_call: TRBV27
d_call: NA
j_call: TRBJ2-7
clone_size: NA
cdr3_nt: TGTGCCAGCAAGAGTGGGACATGGGGATTCGGTGAGCAGTACTTC
cdr3_aa: CASKSGTWGFGEQYF

v_call: TRBV6-1
d_call: TRBD1
j_call: TRBJ2-5
clone_size: medium-sized
cdr3_nt: TGTGCCAGCAGTGATACAGGGGGGCCCCAGTACTTC
cdr3_aa: CASSDTGGPQYF

v_call: TRBV6-6
d_call: TRBD1
j_call: TRBJ1-1
clone_size: many
cdr3_nt: TGTGCCAGCAGTTACCGACCCTTCACGGGAGCGGGACAGGGAGGCCTGAACACTGAAGCTTTCTTT
cdr3_aa: CASSYRPFTGAGQGGLNTEAFF

v_call: TRBV7-3
d_call: NA
j_call: TRBJ2-2
clone_size: NA
cdr3_nt: TGTGCCAGCAGTCGAGGAGGTCTGGTGAGCACCGGGGAGCTGTCTTTT
cdr3_aa: CASSRGGLVSTGELSF

v_call: TRBV6-5
d_call: NA
j_call: TRBJ1-2
clone_size: NA
cdr3_nt: TGTGCCAGCAGTTCAGGTGTTGGCTACACCTTC
cdr3_aa: CASSSGVGYTF

v_call: TRBV7-6
d_call: NA
j_call: TRBJ1-4
clone_size: many
cdr3_nt: TGTGCCAGCAGCTTAGGCCCCGGGGATGAACTGTTTTTT
cdr3_aa: CASSLGPGDELFF

v_call: TRBV10-3
d_call: NA
j_call: TRBJ2-2
clone_size: many
cdr3_nt: TGTGCCATCAGGGGGGCCTCCACCGGGGAGCTGTTTTTT
cdr3_aa: CAIRGASTGELFF

v_call: TRBV6-1
d_call: NA
j_call: TRBJ1-5
clone_size: medium-sized
cdr3_nt: TGTGCCAGCACAGACAACGACGGGAGGAATCAGCCCCAGCATTTT
cdr3_aa: CASTDNDGRNQPQHF

v_call: TRBV14
d_call: TRBD1
j_call: TRBJ2-7
clone_size: many
cdr3_nt: TGTGCCAGCAGGCGGGCCGGACAGGGGTCCGAGCAGTACTTC
cdr3_aa: CASRRAGQGSEQYF

v_call: TRBV6-2/TRBV6-3
d_call: NA
j_call: TRBJ2-7
clone_size: medium-sized
cdr3_nt: TGTGCCAGCAGTTCCGGACAGCCGGCATCTCGCTACGAGCAGTACTTC
cdr3_aa: CASSSGQPASRYEQYF

v_call: TRBV12-3/TRBV12-4
d_call: NA
j_call: TRBJ1-2
clone_size: NA
cdr3_nt: TGTGCCAGCAGTTTCTTGGTGGGGGAGCGATACACCTTC
cdr3_aa: CASSFLVGERYTF

v_call: TRBV28
d_call: TRBD2
j_call: TRBJ2-7
clone_size: NA
cdr3_nt: TGTGCCAGCAGGGCGGTACTAGCGGGGACCTACGAGCAGTACTTC
cdr3_aa: CASRAVLAGTYEQYF

v_call: TRBV27
d_call: NA
j_call: TRBJ1-5
clone_size: medium-sized
cdr3_nt: TGTGCCAGCAGTTCGGGGAGGGGATCGCCCCAGCATTTT
cdr3_aa: CASSSGRGSPQHF

v_call: TRBV6-1
d_call: TRBD1
j_call: TRBJ1-5
clone_size: NA
cdr3_nt: TGTGCCAGCAGTGTTGGACAGGGGTCGGGTCATCCCCAGCATTTT
cdr3_aa: CASSVGQGSGHPQHF

v_call: TRBV10-3
d_call: NA
j_call: TRBJ2-1
clone_size: few
cdr3_nt: TGTGCCATCAGTGAGGGGAAAGGGCATGAGCAGTCCTTC
cdr3_aa: CAISEGKGHEQSF

v_call: TRBV4-2
d_call: TRBD1
j_call: TRBJ1-4
clone_size: many
cdr3_nt: TGTGCCAGCAGCCAGGGATTGGGACAGGGGTCGGAAAAACTGTTTTTT
cdr3_aa: CASSQGLGQGSEKLFF

v_call: TRBV18
d_call: NA
j_call: TRBJ1-4
clone_size: many
cdr3_nt: TGTGCCAGCTCACAAGGGAGTGAAAAACTGTTTTTT
cdr3_aa: CASSQGSEKLFF

v_call: TRBV19
d_call: NA
j_call: TRBJ2-1
clone_size: NA
cdr3_nt: TGTGCCAGTAGTATGTCGGGTAGCCTGTACAATGAGCGGTTCTTC
cdr3_aa: CASSMSGSLYNERFF

v_call: TRBV28
d_call: NA
j_call: TRBJ2-7
clone_size: few
cdr3_nt: TGTGCCACCTTTCCAACCGTACAGACGGTACCTTCCTACGAGCAGTACTTC
cdr3_aa: CATFPTVQTVPSYEQYF

v_call: TRBV27
d_call: NA
j_call: TRBJ2-3
clone_size: few
cdr3_nt: TGTGCCAGCAGTTTTGGAAGGATAGATACGCAGTACTTT
cdr3_aa: CASSFGRIDTQYF

v_call: TRBV11-2
d_call: TRBD2
j_call: TRBJ2-1
clone_size: NA
cdr3_nt: TGTGCCAGCAGCTTGGGACTAGCGGGAGGAGATAGCAATGAGCAGTTCTTC
cdr3_aa: CASSLGLAGGDSNEQFF

v_call: TRBV19
d_call: TRBD2
j_call: TRBJ2-5
clone_size: NA
cdr3_nt: TGTGCCAGTAGTACTGGGACTAGCGGGGCCCAGTACTTC
cdr3_aa: CASSTGTSGAQYF

v_call: TRBV12-3/TRBV12-4
d_call: NA
j_call: TRBJ1-1
clone_size: medium-sized
cdr3_nt: TGTGCCAGCAGTTTAGAAGGGGAGGGCACTGAAGCTTTCTTT
cdr3_aa: CASSLEGEGTEAFF